Listed here are 26 T cell receptor beta chains from one sample, sequenced in a study of T cells of healthy individuals. TCRdb used MiXCR to reprocess the 5' RACE reads, holding one entry per CDR3 protein. The sample has 63,000 or so distinct CDR3 sequences; around 16% are singletons. Every receptor here comes from a human donor in good health.

V is TRBV5-1 and J is TRBJ1-1; no definite D call. Germline V gene lookup returns CDR1 SGHRS and CDR2 YFSETQ. This CDR3 spans 16 amino acids. V was pared by 5 bases and J by 3 bases, with 20 bases between. CDR3 in DNA: TGCGCCAGCAGTCATTCTCCGGGTCGAAGGGACACTGAAGCTTTCTTT. Translating gives CASSHSPGRRDTEAFF.

This rearrangement joins TRBV20-1 to TRBJ1-2; possible D gene TRBD1, 5 bases. CDR3 size: 16 residues. Germline V CDR1 and CDR2: DFQATT, SNEGSKA (reference sequence). Trimming removed 3 bases from V and 4 bases from J, with 21 bases in between. The CDR3 loop is CSARGTPLVRGYGYTF. In nucleotides, the CDR3 is TGCAGTGCTAGGGGGACCCCGTTGGTTCGGGGCTATGGCTACACCTTC.

In its sample, this clonotype was seen a few times. This chain uses TRBV4-1 with TRBJ2-2; D may be TRBD2 (5 bases). Germline V CDR1 and CDR2: MGHRA, YSYEKL. The CDR3 runs 15 residues. The V and J ends lost 1 base and 1 base respectively, with 7 bases between them. CDR3 DNA: TGCGCCAGCAGCCAAGGACTAATGAACACCGGGGAGCTGTTTTTT. Its translation: CASSQGLMNTGELFF.

This rearrangement joins TRBV7-3 to TRBJ2-2, with 12 bases fitting TRBD2. CDR1 is SGHTA, CDR2 FQGTGA, per germline. V lost 4 bases, J lost 5 bases, and 2 bases stayed unmatched. The CDR3 consists of 15 residues. The CDR3 sequence is CASSSLAGGTGELFF. Here the CDR3 DNA reads TGTGCCAGCAGCTCACTAGCGGGAGGAACCGGGGAGCTGTTTTTT.

The rearrangement joins TRBV7-9 to TRBJ2-1, with TRBD2 matching over 13 bases. The CDR3 covers 14 residues. Unmatched junction bases numbered 10, after V lost 5 bases and J lost 15 bases. Per germline, CDR1 SEHNR and CDR2 FQNEAQ (reference sequence). DNA for the CDR3: TGTGCCAGCAGCGCGACTAGCGGGAGGTCCGCGTGGTTCTTC. This translates into CASSATSGRSAWFF.

Turning to this clonotype: A clone one base away is much larger, so this may be a read error. The gene calls are TRBV6-5 and TRBJ1-2, with D tentatively TRBD1 (5 bases). The CDR3 contains 12 residues. The V gene's germline CDR1 is MNHEY and CDR2 SVGAGI. CDR3 sequence: CASRDTNYGYNF. The CDR3 nucleotides are TGTGCCAGCAGGGACACAAACTATGGCTACAACTTC.

This clonotype occurred many times. The chain recombines TRBV18 with TRBJ2-5; D is unresolved. Looked up from germline, CDR1 is KGHSH and CDR2 is LQKENI. V was pared by 8 bases and J by 1 base, with 11 bases between. The CDR3 has 13 amino acids. CDR3 region: CASASLLQETQYF. CDR3 sequence (DNA): TGTGCCAGCGCCTCATTACTCCAAGAGACCCAGTACTTC.

This clonotype appeared many times. This rearrangement joins TRBV19 to TRBJ2-7; D gene ambiguous. Trimming removed 3 bases at V and 5 bases at J, with 8 bases between. The CDR3 is made up of 12 amino acids. CDR1 is LNHDA and CDR2 is SQIVND in the germline V gene (reference sequence). The CDR3 protein is CASSIWQHEQYF. In nucleotides, the CDR3 is TGTGCCAGTAGTATCTGGCAGCACGAGCAGTACTTC. The whole variable domain, remainder taken from reference TRBV19 and TRBJ2-7, is DGGITQSPKYLFRKEGQNVTLSCEQNLNHDAMYWYRQDPGQGLRLIYYSQIVNDFQKGDIAEGYSVSREKKESFPLTVTSAQKNPTAFYLCASSIWQHEQYFGPGTRLTVT.

This clonotype was picked up a small number of times. The chain employs TRBV28 and TRBJ2-1, with 10 bases matching TRBD2. The CDR3 has 13 amino acids. Germline V gives CDR1 MDHEN, CDR2 SYDVKM. CDR3 nucleotide sequence: TGTGCTTCTAGGACTAGCGGATACAATGAGCAGTTCTTC. Its protein product is CASRTSGYNEQFF.

The chain combines TRBV7-3 with TRBJ2-3; TRBD2 agrees at 10 bases. In germline, CDR1 is SGHTA, CDR2 FQGTGA. The CDR3 is 16 amino acids. Trimming took 2 bases from V and 6 from J; bases not matched to a gene: 8. The DNA for the CDR3 is TGTGCCAGCAGCTTAGGGTCTCTAGCGGGAGAGGATACGCAGTATTTT. Protein sequence: CASSLGSLAGEDTQYF. Supplemented by reference TRBV7-3 and TRBJ2-3, the full variable domain reads GAGVSQTPSNKVTEKGKYVELRCDPISGHTALYWYRQSLGQGPEFLIYFQGTGAADDSGLPNDRFFAVRPEGSVSTLKIQRTERGDSAVYLCASSLGSLAGEDTQYFGPGTRLTVL.

The chain uses TRBV20-1 and TRBJ2-1; D gene ambiguous. The CDR3 has 15 residues. From germline, CDR1 is DFQATT and CDR2 SNEGSKA (reference sequence). V was clipped by 1 base and J by 2 bases, with 12 bases between them. The CDR3 loop reads CSARVGLGPYNEQFF. CDR3 coding DNA: TGCAGTGCTAGAGTTGGTCTAGGGCCCTACAATGAGCAGTTCTTC.

The V and J genes are TRBV7-9 and TRBJ2-1; 7 bases line up with TRBD2. This CDR3 contains 20 residues. V was clipped by 4 bases and J by 2 bases; unmatched bases: 20. CDR1 and CDR2 from the germline V gene are SEHNR and FQNEAQ (reference sequence). Written as DNA, the CDR3 is TGTGCCAGCAGCTCCAAGCAAGGCGTCGGACTAGTGGACACCTACAATGAGCAGTTCTTC. It translates to CASSSKQGVGLVDTYNEQFF.

There are a few counts of this clonotype. This chain joins TRBV11-2 and TRBJ1-5; 9 positions match TRBD1. Germline CDR1 reads SGHAT; CDR2 reads FQNNGV. This CDR3 region has 13 residues. V dropped 5 bases and J dropped 7; count of bases not matched to a gene: 3. The CDR3 here is CASSRDRGQPQHF. Here the CDR3 DNA reads TGTGCCAGCAGCCGTGACAGGGGGCAGCCCCAGCATTTT.

This clonotype was detected only a few times. Mismatch with germline at one junction end may stem from a read error. This chain joins TRBV11-3 and TRBJ2-1, with D perhaps matching TRBD2 (7 bases). The CDR3 loop spans 13 amino acids. CDR1 SGHNT and CDR2 YENEEA come from the germline V gene. The CDR3 protein is CASSALVGGLMVF. The DNA of the CDR3 is TGTGCCAGCAGCGCCCTAGTAGGGGGACTAATGGTCTTC.

This clonotype appeared a few times. The chain is built from TRBV9 and TRBJ2-3; 10 bases are shared with TRBD2. J gave up 1 base and V 0 bases, and 5 bases lay outside the gene matches. Germline CDR1 is SGDLS and CDR2 is YYNGEE. The CDR3 is 17 amino acids. The DNA of the CDR3 is TGTGCCAGCAGCGTAGCGGCTAGCGGGGGCCGCACAGATACGCAGTATTTT. Residues: CASSVAASGGRTDTQYF.

The CDR3 coding sequence is TGCGCCAGCAGCCTGGACGGTAGGAGGAACACTGAAGCTTTCTTT. It encodes CASSLDGRRNTEAFF. The chain uses TRBV4-1 and TRBJ1-1; D uncertain. This CDR3 contains 15 residues. Germline assignment: CDR1 MGHRA and CDR2 YSYEKL. Trimming took 4 bases from V and 1 from J, leaving 13 bases between them.

This chain links TRBV5-1 with TRBJ2-3; D is perhaps TRBD1 (6 bases). Germline V gene sequence: CDR1 SGHRS, CDR2 YFSETQ. This CDR3 is 16 amino acids long. With 0 bases removed from V and 4 bases from J, the gap between germline ends came to 15 bases. Written as DNA, the CDR3 is TGCGCCAGCAGCTTGGATAACAGGGTGGTCGCAGATACGCAGTATTTT. It specifies CASSLDNRVVADTQYF.

The V call is TRBV4-1, the J call TRBJ1-5, with unresolved D. This CDR3 contains 14 residues. Trimming left V 1 base short and J 4 bases short, with 8 bases between. In germline, CDR1 is MGHRA, CDR2 YSYEKL. The CDR3 DNA follows: TGCGCCAGCAGCCAAGGTTCCGGGAATCAGCCCCAGCATTTT. Translating it yields CASSQGSGNQPQHF.

This clonotype was seen ten or more times. This rearrangement joins TRBV28 to TRBJ2-2; 7 bases match TRBD1. Germline V gives CDR1 MDHEN, CDR2 SYDVKM. There are 20 residues in the CDR3. Trimming cost V 1 base and J 3 bases; bases outside gene matches: 17. CDR3: CASSLLFMIGRGQDTGELFF. In DNA form, the CDR3 reads TGTGCCAGCAGTTTATTGTTTATGATTGGTAGGGGGCAGGACACCGGGGAGCTGTTTTTT.

This clonotype was recorded a few times. The chain carries TRBV20-1 and TRBJ2-5; the D gene is possibly TRBD2 (5 bases). In germline, CDR1 is DFQATT, CDR2 SNEGSKA (reference sequence). There are 13 residues in the CDR3. The chain's CDR3 is CAPAENYQETQYF. The CDR3 nucleotides read TGCGCCCCAGCGGAGAATTACCAAGAGACCCAGTACTTC.

This clonotype was counted between two and nine times. The gene calls are TRBV29-1 and TRBJ2-2; D unresolved. The CDR3 is 15 residues long. Germline V gives CDR1 SQVTM, CDR2 ANQGSEA. V lost 1 base to trimming and J lost 7 bases, with 16 bases between them. The CDR3 DNA sequence: TGCAGCGTTGAAGGTCCCACTACCCGGATCGGGGAGCTGTTTTTT. It specifies CSVEGPTTRIGELFF.

This clonotype was detected ten times or more. This chain joins TRBV9 and TRBJ2-2; D is ambiguous. V lost 4 bases, J lost 3 bases, and 10 bases lay in between. Germline CDR1 and CDR2: SGDLS and YYNGEE. This CDR3 contains 14 residues. The CDR3 sequence: CASSPLEYTGELFF. CDR3 sequence (DNA): TGTGCCAGCAGCCCCCTTGAATACACCGGGGAGCTGTTTTTT.

The chain is built from TRBV12-3 or TRBV12-4 and TRBJ1-1, with a possible D match to TRBD1 (5 bases). V was trimmed by 7 bases and J by 0 bases, leaving 12 bases between them. This CDR3 region has 14 residues. The DNA for the CDR3 is TGTGCCAGCACCTCGGGACGGATGAACACTGAAGCTTTCTTT. It specifies CASTSGRMNTEAFF.

This clonotype appeared a few times. The gene calls are TRBV2 and TRBJ1-2; D gene uncertain. The CDR3 runs to 16 residues. Germline values: CDR1 SNHLY, CDR2 FYNNEI. V was trimmed by 3 bases and J by 5 bases, leaving 19 bases between them. The CDR3 region has the DNA TGTGCCAGCAGTGACGGCCTTAGCCGCCCCCTTTATGGCTACACCTTC. It translates to CASSDGLSRPLYGYTF.

This clonotype was seen a few times. The chain joins TRBV29-1 to TRBJ2-2; TRBD1 matches at 11 bases. There are 15 residues in the CDR3. Unmatched junction bases numbered 1, after V lost 0 bases and J lost 4 bases. Per germline, CDR1 SQVTM and CDR2 ANQGSEA. CDR3 sequence reads: CSVEDGQGATGELFF. The CDR3 DNA reads as TGCAGCGTTGAAGATGGACAGGGGGCCACCGGGGAGCTGTTTTTT.

This clonotype was detected ten times or more. The chain combines TRBV12-5 with TRBJ2-7; D perhaps matches TRBD2 (6 bases). The CDR3 spans 16 residues. Germline V lookup: CDR1 LGHNT, CDR2 FRNRAP. Trimming took off 6 bases at V and 0 bases at J, with 18 bases between the two ends. CDR3 bases: TGTGCTAGTGGCTTCCGGGACTCCAGAAGCTCCTACGAGCAGTACTTC. It codes for CASGFRDSRSSYEQYF.